A selection of T cell receptor beta chains follows, all from one sample in a study of shared clonotypes between healthy human individuals. Repertoires were generated with immunoSEQ multiplex PCR, while TCRdb's copy carries only in-frame clones and drops some. This sample yields 2.5 million or so clones, of which 90% to 95% are seen a single time; around 0.14% belongs to the top ten. The sample comprised naive CD4+ T cells sorted from blood. These receptors were taken from a man between 18 and 35 years old in good health. Both conserved end residues are part of each CDR3. The order of the fields is D gene, J gene, clone size, V gene, CDR3 protein, CDR3 DNA. D genes are given only for firm matches. Clone size, where shown, is once, few, many, or a class for clones that have expanded.

d_call: TRBD2; j_call: TRBJ2-1; clone_size: NA; v_call: TRBV4-1; cdr3_aa: CASSQTLGGLAGNNEQFF; cdr3_nt: TGCGCCAGCAGCCAGACGCTAGGTGGACTAGCGGGGAACAATGAGCAGTTCTTC
d_call: NA; j_call: TRBJ2-7; clone_size: NA; v_call: TRBV15; cdr3_aa: CATSRKTRAF; cdr3_nt: TGTGCCACCAGCAGAAAGACTCGTGCTTTC
d_call: NA; j_call: TRBJ1-1; clone_size: NA; v_call: TRBV27; cdr3_aa: CASSLEPGGEAFF; cdr3_nt: TGTGCCAGCAGTTTAGAGCCGGGAGGTGAAGCTTTCTTT
d_call: TRBD2; j_call: TRBJ2-5; clone_size: NA; v_call: TRBV4-3; cdr3_aa: CASSQDWASGRMETQYF; cdr3_nt: TGCGCCAGCAGCCAAGATTGGGCTAGCGGGAGGATGGAGACCCAGTACTTC
d_call: TRBD1; j_call: TRBJ2-2; clone_size: NA; v_call: TRBV19; cdr3_aa: CASKTGSTGELFF; cdr3_nt: TGTGCCAGCAAGACAGGGAGCACCGGGGAGCTGTTTTTT
d_call: TRBD1; j_call: TRBJ1-2; clone_size: NA; v_call: TRBV19; cdr3_aa: CASSIEDRVGGYTF; cdr3_nt: TGTGCCAGTAGTATAGAAGACAGGGTTGGTGGCTACACCTTC
d_call: NA; j_call: TRBJ1-1; clone_size: NA; v_call: TRBV7-8; cdr3_aa: CASSLNRVAEAFF; cdr3_nt: TGTGCCAGCAGCTTGAACAGGGTCGCTGAAGCTTTCTTT
d_call: NA; j_call: TRBJ1-1; clone_size: NA; v_call: TRBV5-1; cdr3_aa: CASSFPVGGQNTEAFF; cdr3_nt: TGCGCCAGCAGCTTCCCGGTGGGGGGGCAGAACACTGAAGCTTTCTTT
d_call: NA; j_call: TRBJ1-2; clone_size: NA; v_call: TRBV19; cdr3_aa: CASSPGRTGRNYGYTF; cdr3_nt: TGTGCCAGTAGTCCCGGGAGGACGGGGCGGAACTATGGCTACACCTTC
d_call: NA; j_call: TRBJ2-2; clone_size: once; v_call: TRBV15; cdr3_aa: CATRFGRVPENTGELFF; cdr3_nt: TGTGCCACCAGGTTCGGAAGGGTCCCGGAGAACACCGGGGAGCTGTTTTTT
d_call: NA; j_call: TRBJ2-2; clone_size: NA; v_call: TRBV7-9; cdr3_aa: CASSLSRQGSPNTGELFF; cdr3_nt: TGTGCCAGCAGCTTATCCCGCCAGGGTTCACCGAACACCGGGGAGCTGTTTTTT
d_call: NA; j_call: TRBJ2-3; clone_size: NA; v_call: TRBV6-6; cdr3_aa: CASRRQASTDTQYF; cdr3_nt: TGTGCCAGCAGGAGACAGGCGAGCACAGATACGCAGTATTTT
d_call: NA; j_call: TRBJ2-7; clone_size: NA; v_call: TRBV19; cdr3_aa: CASRAPGGSYEQYF; cdr3_nt: TGTGCCAGTAGGGCGCCAGGAGGATCCTACGAGCAGTACTTC
d_call: TRBD2; j_call: TRBJ2-7; clone_size: NA; v_call: TRBV6-6; cdr3_aa: CASSYAGGIYEQYF; cdr3_nt: TGTGCCAGCAGTTACGCCGGGGGGATCTACGAGCAGTACTTC
d_call: NA; j_call: TRBJ1-2; clone_size: NA; v_call: TRBV27; cdr3_aa: CASSLYRTDTNYGYTF; cdr3_nt: TGTGCCAGCAGTTTATACCGGACAGACACTAACTATGGCTACACCTTC
d_call: TRBD2; j_call: TRBJ2-7; clone_size: NA; v_call: TRBV5-4; cdr3_aa: CASSWASGSGEQYF; cdr3_nt: TGTGCCAGCAGCTGGGCTAGCGGGAGTGGCGAGCAGTACTTC
d_call: NA; j_call: TRBJ2-2; clone_size: NA; v_call: TRBV18; cdr3_aa: CASSPTHLNTGELFF; cdr3_nt: TGTGCCAGCTCACCAACACACCTGAACACCGGGGAGCTGTTTTTT
d_call: NA; j_call: TRBJ2-2; clone_size: NA; v_call: TRBV4-1; cdr3_aa: CASTRGGNTGELFF; cdr3_nt: TGCGCCAGCACCAGGGGTGGGAACACCGGGGAGCTGTTTTTT
d_call: TRBD2; j_call: TRBJ2-2; clone_size: NA; v_call: TRBV5-4; cdr3_aa: CASSGLAAFIAGELFF; cdr3_nt: TGTGCCAGCTCAGGCCTAGCGGCATTCATAGCCGGGGAGCTGTTTTTT
d_call: NA; j_call: TRBJ2-1; clone_size: NA; v_call: TRBV5-4; cdr3_aa: CASMTKRNEQFF; cdr3_nt: TGTGCCAGCATGACGAAACGCAATGAGCAGTTCTTC
d_call: TRBD1; j_call: TRBJ2-2; clone_size: NA; v_call: TRBV5-1; cdr3_aa: CASSLAPPTGQGATGELFF; cdr3_nt: TGCGCCAGCAGCTTGGCCCCTCCCACGGGACAGGGTGCCACCGGGGAGCTGTTTTTT
d_call: NA; j_call: TRBJ1-4; clone_size: NA; v_call: TRBV9; cdr3_aa: CASSVGGQRGEKLFF; cdr3_nt: TGTGCCAGCAGCGTAGGGGGACAAAGGGGTGAAAAACTGTTTTTT
d_call: NA; j_call: TRBJ2-7; clone_size: NA; v_call: TRBV6-1; cdr3_aa: CASSEAGGPAYEQYF; cdr3_nt: TGTGCCAGCAGTGAAGCGGGTGGACCTGCCTACGAGCAGTACTTC
d_call: NA; j_call: TRBJ2-1; clone_size: once; v_call: TRBV14; cdr3_aa: CASSQGQATYNEQFF; cdr3_nt: TGTGCCAGCAGCCAAGGACAGGCAACCTACAATGAGCAGTTCTTC
d_call: TRBD1; j_call: TRBJ1-3; clone_size: once; v_call: TRBV2; cdr3_aa: CASTVDRVAGNTIYF; cdr3_nt: TGTGCCAGCACTGTGGACAGGGTTGCTGGAAACACCATATATTTT
d_call: NA; j_call: TRBJ2-7; clone_size: NA; v_call: TRBV30; cdr3_aa: CAGRLTADPYEQYF; cdr3_nt: TGTGCCGGCCGTCTGACAGCGGACCCCTACGAGCAGTACTTC
d_call: TRBD2; j_call: TRBJ2-1; clone_size: NA; v_call: TRBV27; cdr3_aa: CASTLGLAGRNEQFF; cdr3_nt: TGTGCCAGCACCCTGGGTCTAGCGGGAAGGAATGAGCAGTTCTTC
d_call: NA; j_call: TRBJ2-3; clone_size: NA; v_call: TRBV9; cdr3_aa: CASSVVGGTDTQYF; cdr3_nt: TGTGCCAGCAGCGTAGTCGGGGGCACAGATACGCAGTATTTT
d_call: NA; j_call: TRBJ1-1; clone_size: few; v_call: TRBV9; cdr3_aa: CASSYTLGGKGTEAFF; cdr3_nt: TGTGCCAGCAGCTACACCTTAGGGGGGAAGGGCACTGAAGCTTTCTTT